This record looks at one TCR beta chain sequence and its context. No antigen is known for it. The CDR3 is made up of 14 amino acids. Germline assignment: CDR1 SGHRS and CDR2 YFSETQ. Trimming removed 1 base at V and 11 bases at J, with 15 bases between. The data were obtained in a study of shared clonotypes between healthy human individuals. Across the study: CD4 naive and CD4 memory each took three plates per donor, while CD8 naive took two and CD8 memory one.

Findings of the study overall: Sampling involved blood alone; tissue repertoires likely differ. Of the naive CD4 clonotypes, roughly 5.5% were shared across a handful of donors.

TCRdb's table, derived via immunoSEQ multiplex PCR, lists solely in-frame clones and lacks some. The table lists approximately 1.1 million clones, approximately 78% of them singletons, with about 0.52% in the top ten. Sequences were obtained from memory CD4+ T cells from PBMCs. Indicated subset: CD45RA-negative fraction. This clonotype was obtained from a man between 18 and 35 years old in good health. Some clones in this sample may be carry-over from other donors' samples. The V gene is TRBV5-1, the J gene TRBJ1-4; D is uncertain. The CDR3 region is CASSLTGTEEKLFF. The CDR3 region has the DNA TGCGCCAGCAGCTTGACCGGCACGGAAGAGAAACTGTTTTTT.